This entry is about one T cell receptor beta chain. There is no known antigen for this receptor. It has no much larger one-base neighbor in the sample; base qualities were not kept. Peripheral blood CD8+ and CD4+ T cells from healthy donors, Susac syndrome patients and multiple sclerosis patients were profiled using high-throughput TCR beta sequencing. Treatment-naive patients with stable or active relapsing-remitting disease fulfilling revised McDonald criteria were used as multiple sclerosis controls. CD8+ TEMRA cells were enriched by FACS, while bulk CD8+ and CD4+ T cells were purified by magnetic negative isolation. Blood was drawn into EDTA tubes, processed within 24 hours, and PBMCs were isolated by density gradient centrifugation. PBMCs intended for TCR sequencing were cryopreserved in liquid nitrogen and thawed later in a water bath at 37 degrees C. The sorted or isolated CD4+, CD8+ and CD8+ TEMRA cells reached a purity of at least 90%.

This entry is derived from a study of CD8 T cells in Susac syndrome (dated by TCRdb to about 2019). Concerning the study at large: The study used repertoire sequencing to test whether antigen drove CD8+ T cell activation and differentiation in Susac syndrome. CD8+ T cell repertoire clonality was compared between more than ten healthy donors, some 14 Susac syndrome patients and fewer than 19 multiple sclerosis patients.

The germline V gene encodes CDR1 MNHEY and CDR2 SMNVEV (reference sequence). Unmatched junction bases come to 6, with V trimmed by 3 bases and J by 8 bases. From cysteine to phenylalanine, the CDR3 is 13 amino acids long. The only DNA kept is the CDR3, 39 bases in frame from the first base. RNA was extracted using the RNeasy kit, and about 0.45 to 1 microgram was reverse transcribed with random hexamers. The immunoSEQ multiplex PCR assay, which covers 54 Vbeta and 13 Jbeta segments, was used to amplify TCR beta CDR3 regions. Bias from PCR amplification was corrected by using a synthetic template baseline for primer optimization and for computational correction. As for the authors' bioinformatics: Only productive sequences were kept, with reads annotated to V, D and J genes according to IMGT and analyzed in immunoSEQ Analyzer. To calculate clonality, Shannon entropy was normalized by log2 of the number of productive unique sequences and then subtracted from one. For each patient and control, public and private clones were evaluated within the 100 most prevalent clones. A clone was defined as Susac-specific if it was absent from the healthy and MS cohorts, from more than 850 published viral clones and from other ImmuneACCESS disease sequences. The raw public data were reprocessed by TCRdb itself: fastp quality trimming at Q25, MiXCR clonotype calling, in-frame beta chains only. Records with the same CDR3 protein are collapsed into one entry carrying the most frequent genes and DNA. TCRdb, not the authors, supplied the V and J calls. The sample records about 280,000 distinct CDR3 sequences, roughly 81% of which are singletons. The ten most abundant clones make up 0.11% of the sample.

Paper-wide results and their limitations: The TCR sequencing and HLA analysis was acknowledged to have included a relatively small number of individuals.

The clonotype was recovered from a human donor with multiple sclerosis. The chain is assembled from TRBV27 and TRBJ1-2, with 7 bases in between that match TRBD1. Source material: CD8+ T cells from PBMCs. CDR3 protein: CASSLTGQRGYTF. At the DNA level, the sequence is TGTGCCAGCAGTTTGACGGGACAGAGGGGCTACACCTTC.